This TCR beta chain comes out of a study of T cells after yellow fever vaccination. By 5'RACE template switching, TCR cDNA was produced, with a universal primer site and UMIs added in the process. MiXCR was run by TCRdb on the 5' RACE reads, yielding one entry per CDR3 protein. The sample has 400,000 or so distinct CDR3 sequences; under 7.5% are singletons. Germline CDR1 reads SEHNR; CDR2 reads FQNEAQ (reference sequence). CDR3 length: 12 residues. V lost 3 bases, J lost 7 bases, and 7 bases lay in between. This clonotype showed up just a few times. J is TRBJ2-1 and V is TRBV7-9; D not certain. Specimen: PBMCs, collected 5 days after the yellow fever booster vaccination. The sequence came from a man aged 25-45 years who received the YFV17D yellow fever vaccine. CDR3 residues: CASSFAGNEQFF. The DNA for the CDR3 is TGTGCCAGCAGCTTTGCAGGTAATGAGCAGTTCTTC. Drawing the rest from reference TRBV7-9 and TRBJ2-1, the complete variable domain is DTGVSQNPRHKITKRGQNVTFRCDPISEHNRLYWYRQTLGQGPEFLTYFQNEAQLEKSRLLSDRFSAERPKGSFSTLEIQRTEQGDSAMYLCASSFAGNEQFFGPGTRLTVL.